The entry that follows covers one T cell receptor (beta chain) sequence. Its antigen is unidentified. Sorted-subset replicate PCR reactions contained approximately 190 ng DNA, corresponding to tens of thousands of T cell genomes. In the original workflow: Filtering was not the same, since immunoSEQ gave junction-only sequences without quality scores. Measured with immunoSEQ multiplex PCR; TCRdb has only the in-frame clones, and not every one. The DNA was the basis for D and trimming; V, J and clone size are from that table. The repertoire consists of over 750,000 clones, with around 96% occurring once and the leading ten covering under 0.25%. This sample was taken from a study of shared clonotypes between healthy human individuals. Overall study context: Donors consisted of a couple of women and a few men between 18 and 49.

Terminally differentiated effector memory CD45RA+ cells were left out of the naive CD8 fraction, which was CD45RO-negative and positively selected for CCR7. J was trimmed by 11 bases and V by 5 bases; bases with no gene match: 4. The germline V gene has CDR1 SEHNR and CDR2 FQNEAQ (reference sequence). CDR3 length: 11 amino acids. Study-level points and caveats: Among non-shared clonotypes, generation probabilities were lower than among those shared by all four donors.

The specimen was naive CD8+ T cells sorted from blood. The TCR was taken from a man aged 25 to 40 in good health. V gene TRBV7-9 combines with J gene TRBJ2-3, with TRBD2 matching over 7 bases. CDR3 nucleotides: TGTGCCAGCAGCGATAGCGGGTTGCAGTATTTT. The encoded protein is CASSDSGLQYF.